The rows below give T cell receptor beta chains drawn from one sample of a study of early T cells in non-severe SARS-CoV-2 infection. MiXCR, run by TCRdb on the 5' RACE reads, gives a single entry per CDR3 protein. The profile shows tens of thousands of distinct CDR3 sequences, about 6.2% of them singletons. The material sequenced was whole blood, taken at baseline. Receptors were obtained from an adult who was a healthcare worker with PCR-confirmed SARS-CoV-2 infection or an uninfected control (not recorded which). CDR3s leave out the opening cysteine and the closing phenylalanine or tryptophan.

v_call: TRBV7-2
j_call: TRBJ2-4
cdr3_aa: ASSLSHRQGAQY

v_call: TRBV7-2
j_call: TRBJ2-3
cdr3_aa: ASSSGLITDTQY

v_call: TRBV28
j_call: TRBJ1-5
cdr3_aa: ASSLAIGENQPQH

v_call: TRBV12-3/TRBV12-4
j_call: TRBJ2-5
cdr3_aa: ASSQPSGQETQY

v_call: TRBV20-1
j_call: TRBJ2-2
cdr3_aa: SARTSGRTNTGELF

v_call: TRBV5-1
j_call: TRBJ1-4
cdr3_aa: ASSSGQGYYEKLF

v_call: TRBV7-8
j_call: TRBJ2-5
cdr3_aa: ASSSSTGVETQY

v_call: TRBV5-1
j_call: TRBJ1-4
cdr3_aa: ASSLAGPKNEKLF

v_call: TRBV20-1
j_call: TRBJ1-1
cdr3_aa: SAREPGRVDTEAF

v_call: TRBV12-3/TRBV12-4
j_call: TRBJ2-7
cdr3_aa: ASSLQGGNSYEQY

v_call: TRBV4-2
j_call: TRBJ2-1
cdr3_aa: ASSQEQWLAGEGRYEQF

v_call: TRBV20-1
j_call: TRBJ2-1
cdr3_aa: SALTGRWNEQF

v_call: TRBV6-1
j_call: TRBJ2-1
cdr3_aa: ASSQITGTGLKEQF

v_call: TRBV20-1
j_call: TRBJ2-3
cdr3_aa: SAERGSSTDTQY

v_call: TRBV6-6
j_call: TRBJ1-1
cdr3_aa: ASSSGVGGPAF

v_call: TRBV7-8
j_call: TRBJ2-4
cdr3_aa: ASSYPVAGGSPKNIQY

v_call: TRBV7-9
j_call: TRBJ1-2
cdr3_aa: ASSRMAGAPYGYT

v_call: TRBV29-1
j_call: TRBJ1-3
cdr3_aa: SVAAGRTGNTIY

v_call: TRBV5-3
j_call: TRBJ2-2
cdr3_aa: AGSTGVGTGELF

v_call: TRBV6-6
j_call: TRBJ1-2
cdr3_aa: ASSYARGYT

v_call: TRBV14
j_call: TRBJ2-2
cdr3_aa: ASSAHSDTGELF

v_call: TRBV14
j_call: TRBJ1-3
cdr3_aa: ASSQDQKGNTIY

v_call: TRBV24-1
j_call: TRBJ2-5
cdr3_aa: ATSPTGGQETQY

v_call: TRBV10-3
j_call: TRBJ2-7
cdr3_aa: AISEKSGTSYEQY

v_call: TRBV7-9
j_call: TRBJ2-3
cdr3_aa: ASSSYTGTDTQY

v_call: TRBV4-2
j_call: TRBJ1-1
cdr3_aa: ASSSQMDWDTEAF

v_call: TRBV7-2
j_call: TRBJ2-5
cdr3_aa: ASSSQGQGVSETQY

v_call: TRBV19
j_call: TRBJ2-1
cdr3_aa: ASSPLAGLLNEQF

v_call: TRBV10-2
j_call: TRBJ2-3
cdr3_aa: ASSWPGLAGVGTDTQY

v_call: TRBV3-1
j_call: TRBJ1-3
cdr3_aa: ASSPQSSGNTIY

v_call: TRBV6-5
j_call: TRBJ1-3
cdr3_aa: ASSYSPPGSSGNTIY

v_call: TRBV7-8
j_call: TRBJ1-6
cdr3_aa: ASSPRGTGRTPLH

v_call: TRBV29-1
j_call: TRBJ2-1
cdr3_aa: SVEYNEQF

v_call: TRBV5-4
j_call: TRBJ2-7
cdr3_aa: ASSLWGARAEQY

v_call: TRBV9
j_call: TRBJ2-6
cdr3_aa: ASSDPRRDRGSHSGANVLT

v_call: TRBV7-9
j_call: TRBJ2-7
cdr3_aa: ASSLANHWDRSYEQY

v_call: TRBV12-3/TRBV12-4
j_call: TRBJ2-1
cdr3_aa: ASTRTGLAYNEQF

v_call: TRBV9
j_call: TRBJ1-2
cdr3_aa: ASSPYGRDLKGYT

v_call: TRBV12-3/TRBV12-4
j_call: TRBJ1-1
cdr3_aa: ASTLRGATTEAF

v_call: TRBV29-1
j_call: TRBJ2-3
cdr3_aa: SVDPRGTDTQY

v_call: TRBV5-8
j_call: TRBJ2-7
cdr3_aa: ASSLQVTDEQY

v_call: TRBV11-2
j_call: TRBJ2-3
cdr3_aa: ASSFRGTVTDTQY

v_call: TRBV7-9
j_call: TRBJ2-5
cdr3_aa: ASRTSGISETQY

v_call: TRBV3-1
j_call: TRBJ1-1
cdr3_aa: ASSQVLEWDTEAF

v_call: TRBV6-2/TRBV6-3
j_call: TRBJ2-7
cdr3_aa: ASSYGQTSYEQY

v_call: TRBV7-2
j_call: TRBJ1-1
cdr3_aa: ASSLGGLYTEAF

v_call: TRBV28
j_call: TRBJ2-5
cdr3_aa: ASRNDRGLRETQY

v_call: TRBV10-1
j_call: TRBJ2-1
cdr3_aa: ASSVGLAGGSYNEQF

v_call: TRBV20-1
j_call: TRBJ1-5
cdr3_aa: SARPQNSQPQH

v_call: TRBV28
j_call: TRBJ2-1
cdr3_aa: ASSPGQSNEQF

v_call: TRBV7-6
j_call: TRBJ1-1
cdr3_aa: ASSLLRSTEAF

v_call: TRBV20-1
j_call: TRBJ1-5
cdr3_aa: SASFGGKDRPQH

v_call: TRBV4-2
j_call: TRBJ2-3
cdr3_aa: ASSQTAAAAFTDTQY